The present entry profiles one T cell receptor (beta chain) with its context. The CDR3 is made up of 13 amino acids. V was clipped by 6 bases and J by 10 bases, with 16 bases between them. CDR1 and CDR2 from the germline V gene are SNHLY and FYNNEI. The sample belongs to a study of blood T cell repertoires in COVID-19. As for the study in general: The United States, Italy and Spain provided the acute and convalescent COVID-19 samples. T cells, B-cell-depleted T cells, or PBMCs provided the cDNA or gDNA that served as material.

Per the authors' pipeline: Reference gene primer amplification yielded estimated nucleated cell counts. Sequencing used immunoSEQ multiplex PCR; TCRdb keeps in-frame clones, though not all of them. The DNA was the basis for D and trimming; V, J and clone size are from that table. The sample has about 100,000 clones, 80% seen once. Sequenced sample: peripheral blood. The receptor was isolated from a man in his 70s with active or convalescent COVID-19. V is TRBV2 and J is TRBJ2-4, with D tentatively TRBD1 (6 bases). The CDR3 DNA follows: TGTGCCAGCAGACGGGACACCTTGACGATTCAGTACTTC. This codes for CASRRDTLTIQYF.